This T cell receptor beta chain was documented in a study of blood T cell repertoires in COVID-19. On the study more broadly: PBMCs, B-cell-depleted T cells, or T cells were the source of the cDNA or gDNA that made up the material.

Recruited during active infection, patients (from Seattle) were subsequently followed longitudinally. The authors' processing: Estimation of nucleated cell counts was performed using reference gene primer amplification. Data came from immunoSEQ multiplex PCR; TCRdb stores just in-frame clones and leaves some out. V, J and clone size are taken as reported in that table, and D and trimming were inferred from the DNA itself. The table records roughly 68,000 clones, about 85% of them present only once. The V gene's germline CDR1 is MDHEN and CDR2 SYDVKM. The germline V and J ends were trimmed by 6 bases and 1 base, with 10 bases remaining between them. This CDR3 has 14 residues.

The sequence was obtained from a woman between 50 and 59 years old with COVID-19, enrolled during active disease. This chain joins TRBV28 and TRBJ1-5, with D possibly TRBD1 on 6 matching bases. Sequencing used peripheral blood. The CDR3 here is CASRTGTSNQPQHF. As DNA, the CDR3 is TGTGCCAGCAGGACCGGGACAAGCAATCAGCCCCAGCATTTT.